The 11 T cell receptor beta chains listed next were all sequenced from one sample in a study of low-dose radiotherapy and immunotherapy resistance in tumors. First-strand cDNA used TRAV- and TRBV-specific primers, covering alpha and beta chains. The authors amplified TCRs for about 20 PCR cycles with a constant-region primer and a V-primer adapter. TCRdb used MiXCR to reprocess the reads, holding one entry per CDR3 protein. Among tens of thousands of distinct CDR3 sequences listed, roughly 19% were seen once. The sample's time point: before trial treatment. The specimen comprised PBMCs, sampled before treatment. These receptors all come from a male donor with prostate cancer.

This clonotype was detected ten times or more. The chain has TRBV4-1 and TRBJ2-7; perhaps TRBD1 as D (7 bases). Deletions cut 1 base from V and 2 bases from J, with 15 bases between. This CDR3 contains 16 residues. The germline V gene encodes CDR1 MGHRA and CDR2 YSYEKL. CDR3 residues: CASSQGRFRGAYEQYF. The CDR3 DNA is TGCGCCAGCAGCCAAGGTCGCTTCAGGGGGGCCTACGAGCAGTACTTC.

The genes are TRBV12-3 or TRBV12-4 and TRBJ2-2; no reliable D call. V lost 6 bases and J 3 bases, leaving 14 bases between the germline ends. The CDR3 runs to 15 residues. CDR3 DNA sequence: TGTGCCAGCAGCCCGACTGATCTATACACCGGGGAGCTGTTTTTT. This translates into CASSPTDLYTGELFF.

This clonotype was seen repeatedly, ten times or more. The rearrangement joins TRBV12-3 or TRBV12-4 to TRBJ2-1, with 12 bases identical to TRBD2. The CDR3 extends over 16 amino acids. V shed 6 bases, J shed 8 bases, and the junction held 11 bases outside the gene matches. CDR3 DNA: TGTGCCAGCAGCCCGTTAGCGCTAGCGGGGGGGGATGAGCAGTTCTTC. Protein sequence: CASSPLALAGGDEQFF.

In regard to this clonotype: Possible read error: a much larger clone is one base away. The chain carries TRBV25-1 and TRBJ2-7; unclear D gene. V dropped 2 bases and J dropped 7 bases, with 9 bases sitting between them. The CDR3 has 12 residues. The germline gives CDR1 MGHDK, CDR2 SYGVNS. Here the CDR3 reads CASSELPDEQYF. CDR3 DNA sequence: TGTGCCAGCAGTGAACTCCCCGATGAGCAGTACTTC.

The chain combines TRBV7-9 with TRBJ2-3; 7 bases match TRBD1. Trimming took 4 bases from V and 3 from J; bases not matched to a gene: 10. This CDR3 is built from 16 residues. CDR1 is SEHNR, CDR2 FQNEAQ, per germline (reference sequence). CDR3 protein: CASSSTKTGITDTQYF. The DNA for the CDR3 is TGTGCCAGCAGCTCTACTAAGACAGGGATAACAGATACGCAGTATTTT.

The V call is TRBV7-8, the J call TRBJ2-7; D is uncertain. Per germline, CDR1 SGHVS and CDR2 FQNEAQ. CDR3 length equals 16 residues. Trimming pared 2 bases from V and 7 bases from J, leaving 21 bases between. The CDR3 DNA is TGTGCCAGCAGCTTAACCCCGTTCCCTGCATCTTCTGAGCAGTACTTC. It translates to CASSLTPFPASSEQYF.

This clonotype appeared many times. The rearrangement joins TRBV6-5 to TRBJ2-5; 9 nucleotides agree with TRBD2. The germline CDR1 and CDR2 sequences are MNHEY and SVGAGI. This CDR3 has 15 residues. With 6 bases clipped from V and 0 bases from J, the junction kept 5 bases outside the gene matches. The CDR3 nucleotides read TGTGCCAGCAGCCGCGGGGGGGGGTACCAAGAGACCCAGTACTTC. Encoded protein: CASSRGGGYQETQYF.

This clonotype was detected many times. V usage is TRBV10-3 and J usage is TRBJ2-3, with TRBD1 identical over 8 bases. V gave up 4 bases and J gave up 4 bases; unmatched junction bases: 4. The germline CDR1 and CDR2 sequences are ENHRY and SYGVKD. This CDR3 is built from 14 residues. The CDR3 region has the DNA TGTGCCATCAGTGGCGGCAGGGGGCCAGATACGCAGTATTTT. It is translated as CAISGGRGPDTQYF.

This clonotype was counted at least ten times. The chain recombines TRBV5-4 with TRBJ1-2; a possible D gene is TRBD1 (5 bases). Germline CDR1 SGHNT, CDR2 YYREEE (reference sequence). This CDR3 is built from 15 residues. Deletions cut 4 bases from V and 4 bases from J, with 17 bases between. The CDR3 loop is CASSIQDRFGYGYTF. CDR3 in DNA: TGTGCCAGCAGCATACAGGACCGGTTCGGCTATGGCTACACCTTC.

This chain links TRBV4-1 with TRBJ2-7; D is possibly TRBD2 (6 bases). The V end lost 5 bases, the J end lost 1 base, and 15 bases lay between the germline ends. This CDR3 is built from 15 residues. CDR1 MGHRA and CDR2 YSYEKL come from the germline V gene. CDR3 nucleotides: TGCGCCAGCAGCTGGGGACCAGGGAGGTCCTACGAGCAGTACTTC. It yields the protein CASSWGPGRSYEQYF.

This clonotype was detected ten times or more. This chain joins TRBV7-3 and TRBJ2-2; 7 nucleotides line up with TRBD1. CDR3 length: 14 amino acids. The germline V gene has CDR1 SGHTA and CDR2 FQGTGA. With V trimmed by 5 bases and J by 7 bases, 7 bases remained unmatched. The CDR3 loop reads CASSLGGASGELFF. The CDR3 nucleotides are TGTGCCAGCAGCCTAGGGGGCGCGAGCGGGGAGCTGTTTTTT. The whole variable domain, remainder taken from reference TRBV7-3 and TRBJ2-2, is GAGVSQTPSNKVTEKGKYVELRCDPISGHTALYWYRQSLGQGPEFLIYFQGTGAADDSGLPNDRFFAVRPEGSVSTLKIQRTERGDSAVYLCASSLGGASGELFFGEGSRLTVL.